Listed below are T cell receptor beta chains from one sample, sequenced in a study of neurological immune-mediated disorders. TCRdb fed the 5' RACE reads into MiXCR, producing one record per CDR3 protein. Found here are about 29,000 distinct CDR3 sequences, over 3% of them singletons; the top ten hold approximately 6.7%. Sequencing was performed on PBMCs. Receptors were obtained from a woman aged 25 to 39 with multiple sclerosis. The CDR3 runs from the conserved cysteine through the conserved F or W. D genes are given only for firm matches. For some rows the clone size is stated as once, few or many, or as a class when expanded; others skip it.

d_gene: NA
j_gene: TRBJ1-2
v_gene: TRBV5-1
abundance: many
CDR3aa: CASSLEQNYGYTF
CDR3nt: TGCGCCAGCAGCTTGGAACAGAACTATGGCTACACCTTC

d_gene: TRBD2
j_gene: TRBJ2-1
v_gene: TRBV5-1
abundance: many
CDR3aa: CASSLGSGGGNEQFF
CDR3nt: TGCGCCAGCAGCTTGGGTAGCGGGGGCGGGAATGAGCAGTTCTTC

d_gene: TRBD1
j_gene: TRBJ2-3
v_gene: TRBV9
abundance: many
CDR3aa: CASSYWTGPQYF
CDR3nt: TGTGCCAGCAGTTATTGGACAGGTCCGCAGTATTTT

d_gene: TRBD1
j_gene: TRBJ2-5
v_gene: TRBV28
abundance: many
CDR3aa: CASSLTGKGFSETQYF
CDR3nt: TGTGCCAGCAGTTTGACAGGGAAAGGTTTTTCGGAGACCCAGTACTTC

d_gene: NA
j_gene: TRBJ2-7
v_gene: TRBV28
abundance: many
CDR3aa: CASSFRGWDEQYF
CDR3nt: TGTGCCAGCAGTTTTCGGGGTTGGGACGAGCAGTACTTC

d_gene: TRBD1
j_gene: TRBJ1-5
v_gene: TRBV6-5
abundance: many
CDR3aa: CASSYSVETGENQPQNF
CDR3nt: TGTGCCAGCAGTTACTCGGTGGAGACAGGGGAGAATCAGCCCCAGAATTTT

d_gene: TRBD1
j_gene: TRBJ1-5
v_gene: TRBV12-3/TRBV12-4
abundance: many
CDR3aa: CASSYQGDQPQHF
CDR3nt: TGTGCCAGCAGTTACCAGGGGGATCAGCCCCAGCATTTT

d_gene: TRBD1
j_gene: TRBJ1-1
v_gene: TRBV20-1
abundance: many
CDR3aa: CSARFLGQATNTEAFF
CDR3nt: TGCAGTGCTAGGTTCCTCGGACAGGCCACGAACACTGAAGCTTTCTTT

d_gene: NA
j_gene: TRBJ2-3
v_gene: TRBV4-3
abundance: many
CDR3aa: CASGSVGTQYF
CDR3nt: TGCGCCAGCGGTTCAGTGGGGACGCAGTATTTT

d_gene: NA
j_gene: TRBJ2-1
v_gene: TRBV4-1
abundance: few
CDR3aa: CASSQESPNEQFF
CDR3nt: TGCGCCAGCAGCCAAGAAAGCCCCAATGAGCAGTTCTTC

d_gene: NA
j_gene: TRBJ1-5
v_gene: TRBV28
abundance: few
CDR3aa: CASRPWRYQPQNF
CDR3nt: TGTGCCAGCAGGCCGTGGAGGTATCAGCCCCAGAATTTT

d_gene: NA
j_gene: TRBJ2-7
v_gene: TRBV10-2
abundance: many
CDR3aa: CASSWENEQYF
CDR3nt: TGCGCCAGCAGTTGGGAGAACGAGCAGTACTTC

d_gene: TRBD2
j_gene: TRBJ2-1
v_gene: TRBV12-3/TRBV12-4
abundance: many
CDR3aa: CASSTLAGGPLGNEQFF
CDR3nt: TGTGCCAGCAGTACACTAGCGGGAGGGCCTTTAGGGAATGAGCAGTTCTTC

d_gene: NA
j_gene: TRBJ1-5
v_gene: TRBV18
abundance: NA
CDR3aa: CASSPGPDQPQNF
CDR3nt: TGTGCCAGCTCACCAGGGCCTGATCAGCCCCAGAATTTT

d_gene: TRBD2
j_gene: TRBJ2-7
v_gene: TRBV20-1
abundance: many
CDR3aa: CSAEGRGDLYEQYF
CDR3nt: TGCAGTGCAGAGGGTCGGGGGGATCTCTACGAGCAGTACTTC

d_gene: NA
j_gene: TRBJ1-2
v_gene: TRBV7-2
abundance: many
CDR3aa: CASSKQGSGYTF
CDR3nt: TGTGCCAGCAGCAAACAGGGCAGTGGCTACACCTTC

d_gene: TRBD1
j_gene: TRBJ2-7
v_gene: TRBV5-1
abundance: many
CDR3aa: CASRVTGGIEQYF
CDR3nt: TGCGCCAGCAGGGTGACAGGGGGGATTGAGCAGTACTTC

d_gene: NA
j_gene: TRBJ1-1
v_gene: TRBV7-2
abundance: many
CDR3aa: CASSFGQGTGEAFF
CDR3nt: TGTGCCAGCAGCTTCGGGCAGGGGACCGGTGAAGCTTTCTTT

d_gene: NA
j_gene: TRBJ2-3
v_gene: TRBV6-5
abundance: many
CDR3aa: CASSSTRIDTQYF
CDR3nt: TGTGCCAGCAGTTCGACTAGAATCGATACGCAGTATTTT

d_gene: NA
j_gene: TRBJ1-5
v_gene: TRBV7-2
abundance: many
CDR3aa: CASSTGREQPQNF
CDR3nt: TGTGCCAGCAGCACAGGACGTGAACAGCCCCAGAATTTT

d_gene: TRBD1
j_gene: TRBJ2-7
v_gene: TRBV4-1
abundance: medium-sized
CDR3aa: CASSQTTGTGGEQYF
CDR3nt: TGCGCCAGCAGCCAGACGACCGGGACAGGAGGCGAGCAGTACTTC

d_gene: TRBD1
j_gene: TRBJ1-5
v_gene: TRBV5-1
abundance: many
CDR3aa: CASSLAGTGNQPQHF
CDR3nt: TGCGCCAGCAGCCTTGCCGGGACAGGGAATCAGCCCCAGCATTTT

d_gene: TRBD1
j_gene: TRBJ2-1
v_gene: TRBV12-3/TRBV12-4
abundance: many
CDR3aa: CASSLRGQGYNEQFF
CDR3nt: TGTGCCAGCAGTTTAAGGGGACAGGGCTACAATGAGCAGTTCTTC

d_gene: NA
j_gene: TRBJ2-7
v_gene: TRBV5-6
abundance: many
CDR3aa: CASSLLPLTSYEQYF
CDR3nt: TGTGCCAGCAGCTTGTTACCCCTTACTTCCTACGAGCAGTACTTC

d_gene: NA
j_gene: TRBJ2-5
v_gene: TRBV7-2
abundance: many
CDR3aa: CASSYQRGEGETQYF
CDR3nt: TGTGCCAGCAGCTACCAGAGGGGTGAGGGAGAGACCCAGTACTTC

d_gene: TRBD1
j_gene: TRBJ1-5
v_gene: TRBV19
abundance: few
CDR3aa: CASSNTGEQPQHF
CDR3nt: TGTGCCAGTAGTAATACAGGGGAGCAGCCCCAGCATTTT

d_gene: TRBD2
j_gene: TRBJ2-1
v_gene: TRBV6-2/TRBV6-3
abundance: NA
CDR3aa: CASSHLTSGVNEQFF
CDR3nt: TGTGCCAGCAGCCACCTGACTAGCGGTGTCAATGAGCAGTTCTTC

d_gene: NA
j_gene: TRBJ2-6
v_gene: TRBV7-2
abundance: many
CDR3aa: CASSLGHPPGANVLTF
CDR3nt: TGTGCCAGCAGCTTAGGACATCCCCCTGGGGCCAACGTCCTGACTTTC

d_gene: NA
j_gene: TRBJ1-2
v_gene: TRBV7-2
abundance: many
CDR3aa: CASSLGPTPGGYTF
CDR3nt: TGTGCCAGCAGCTTAGGGCCGACCCCTGGTGGCTACACCTTC

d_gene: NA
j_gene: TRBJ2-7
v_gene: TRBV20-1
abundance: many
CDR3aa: CSARKDGYEQYF
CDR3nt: TGCAGTGCTAGGAAGGACGGCTACGAGCAGTACTTC

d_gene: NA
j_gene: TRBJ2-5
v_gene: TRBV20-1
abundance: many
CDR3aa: CSAREDLRGDETQYF
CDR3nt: TGCAGTGCTAGAGAGGACCTCAGAGGGGACGAGACCCAGTACTTC

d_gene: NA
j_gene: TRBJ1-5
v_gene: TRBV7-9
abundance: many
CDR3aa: CASSLGGYSNQPQHF
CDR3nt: TGTGCCAGCAGCTTAGGAGGGTATAGCAATCAGCCCCAGCATTTT

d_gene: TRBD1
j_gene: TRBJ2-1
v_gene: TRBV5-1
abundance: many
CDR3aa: CASSSGTVYNEQFF
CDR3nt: TGCGCCAGCAGCTCCGGGACAGTCTACAATGAGCAGTTCTTC

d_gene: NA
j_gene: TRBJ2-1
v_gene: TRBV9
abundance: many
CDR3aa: CASSVEGRSYNEQFF
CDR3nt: TGTGCCAGCAGCGTCGAGGGACGCTCCTACAATGAGCAGTTCTTC

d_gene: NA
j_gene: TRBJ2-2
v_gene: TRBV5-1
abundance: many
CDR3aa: CASSTDRYVAGELFF
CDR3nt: TGCGCCAGCAGCACTGACAGATACGTTGCCGGGGAGCTGTTTTTT

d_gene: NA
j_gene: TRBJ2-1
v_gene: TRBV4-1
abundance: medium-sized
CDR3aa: CASRPLGGGYNEQFF
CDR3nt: TGCGCCAGCAGACCCCTAGGGGGGGGGTACAATGAGCAGTTCTTC

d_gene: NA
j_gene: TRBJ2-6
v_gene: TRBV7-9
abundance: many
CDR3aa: CASSYLGANVLTF
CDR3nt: TGTGCCAGCAGCTACCTCGGGGCCAACGTCCTGACTTTC

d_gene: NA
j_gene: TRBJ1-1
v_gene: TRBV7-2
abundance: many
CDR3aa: CASSIRGGQAEAFF
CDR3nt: TGTGCCAGCAGCATCCGAGGGGGGCAGGCTGAAGCTTTCTTT

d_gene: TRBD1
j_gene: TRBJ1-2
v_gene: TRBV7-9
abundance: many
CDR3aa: CASSFSGQGNGYTF
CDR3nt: TGTGCCAGCAGCTTCTCGGGACAGGGGAATGGCTACACCTTC

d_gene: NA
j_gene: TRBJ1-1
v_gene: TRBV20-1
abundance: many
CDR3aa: CSPSRERDTEAFF
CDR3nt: TGCAGTCCTTCCCGGGAAAGGGACACTGAAGCTTTCTTT

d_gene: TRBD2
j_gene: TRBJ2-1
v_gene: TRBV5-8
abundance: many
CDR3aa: CASSNPRDYYNEQFF
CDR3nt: TGTGCCAGCAGCAACCCCAGGGACTATTACAATGAGCAGTTCTTC

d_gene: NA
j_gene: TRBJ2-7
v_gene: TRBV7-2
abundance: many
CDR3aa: CASSLVRETEQYF
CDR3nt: TGTGCCAGCAGCTTAGTGAGGGAAACCGAGCAGTACTTC

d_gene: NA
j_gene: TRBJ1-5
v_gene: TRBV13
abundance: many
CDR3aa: CASSYSVNQPQHF
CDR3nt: TGTGCCAGCAGCTACAGCGTCAATCAGCCCCAGCATTTT

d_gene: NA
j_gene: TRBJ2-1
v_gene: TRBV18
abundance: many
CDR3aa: CASSPYPGSLYNEQFF
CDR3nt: TGTGCCAGCTCACCATACCCCGGGTCCTTATACAATGAGCAGTTCTTC

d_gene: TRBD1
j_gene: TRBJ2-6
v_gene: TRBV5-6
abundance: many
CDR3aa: CASSSTGELTGANVLTF
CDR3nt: TGTGCCAGCAGCTCCACAGGGGAGCTTACTGGGGCCAACGTCCTGACTTTC

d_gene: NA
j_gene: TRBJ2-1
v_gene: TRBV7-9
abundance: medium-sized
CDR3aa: CASTLDPSYNEQFF
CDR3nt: TGTGCCAGCACCCTGGACCCCTCCTACAATGAGCAGTTCTTC

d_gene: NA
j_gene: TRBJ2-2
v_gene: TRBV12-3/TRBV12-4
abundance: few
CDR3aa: CASSGGNTGELFF
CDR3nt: TGTGCCAGCAGTGGGGGGAACACCGGGGAGCTGTTTTTT

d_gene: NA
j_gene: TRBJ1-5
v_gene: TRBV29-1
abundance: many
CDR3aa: CSTLTGDQPQNF
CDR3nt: TGCAGCACCCTAACGGGTGATCAGCCCCAGAATTTT